This is a list of T cell receptor beta chains from one sample in a study of cytomegalovirus exposure and HLA in healthy donors. Repertoires were generated with immunoSEQ multiplex PCR, while TCRdb's copy carries only in-frame clones and drops some. This sample has fewer than 90,000 clones; 75% to 80% occur once, and the top ten carry about 4%. Sequencing was performed on PBMCs. The receptor set was obtained from a man aged 25-45 years in good health and CMV-seronegative. CDR3s include the opening cysteine and the closing phenylalanine or tryptophan. The D gene is left open where the match is weak. Clone sizes are given selectively: once, few, many, or a class where the clone is expanded.

.,.,TRBJ1-6,TRBV11-3,TGTGCCGGCAGTCGAAACTCAGGATCACCCCTCCACTTT,CAGSRNSGSPLHF
.,TRBD1,TRBJ1-3,TRBV18,TGTGCCAGCTCACCATATACCGGGACAGGGAGCTCTGGAAACACCATATATTTT,CASSPYTGTGSSGNTIYF
.,.,TRBJ2-7,TRBV6-5,TGTGCCAGCAGTTACTCGGGGCTAAATTTCTACGAGCAGTACTTC,CASSYSGLNFYEQYF
.,.,TRBJ2-3,TRBV10-1,TGCGCCAGCAGTGATGAGACAGATACGCAGTATTTT,CASSDETDTQYF
.,.,TRBJ1-1,TRBV27,TGTGCCAGCAGTTTACGGGCAGGACTTTTGAACACTGAAGCTTTCTTT,CASSLRAGLLNTEAFF
.,.,TRBJ2-7,TRBV6-5,TGTGCCAGCAGTCGGACAGAGAATCCCTACGAGCAGTACTTC,CASSRTENPYEQYF
.,.,TRBJ1-1,TRBV29-1,TGCAGCGCCGGTCGGGACACTGAAGCTTTCTTT,CSAGRDTEAFF
.,TRBD1,TRBJ1-6,TRBV19,TGTGCCAGTACCGGGACAGGGAGCTCCTATAATTCCCCCCTCCACTTT,CASTGTGSSYNSPLHF
.,.,TRBJ2-3,TRBV5-1,TGCGCCAGCAGTTACAGGAGTGGCGTGGACACAGATACGCAGTATTTT,CASSYRSGVDTDTQYF
.,.,TRBJ1-1,TRBV19,TGTGCCAGTAGTACCCCCTACACTGAAGCTTTCTTT,CASSTPYTEAFF
.,TRBD1,TRBJ2-2,TRBV7-9,TGTGCCAGCAGCCTTTTTCAGGGGGCGAACACCGGGGAGCTGTTTTTT,CASSLFQGANTGELFF
.,.,TRBJ2-2,TRBV14,TGTGCCAGCAGCCCACAGGTCATCGGGGAGCTGTTTTTT,CASSPQVIGELFF
.,.,TRBJ1-1,TRBV7-9,TGTGCCAGCAGCTTACAGGGAGGCGACACTGAAGCTTTCTTT,CASSLQGGDTEAFF
.,.,TRBJ2-7,TRBV28,TGTGCCAGCAGTCCCCATTTGGGGGACACCGATTACGAGCAGTACTTC,CASSPHLGDTDYEQYF
.,.,TRBJ1-1,TRBV2,TGTGCCAGCAGTGAAGACAGGTTGAACACTGAGGCTTTCTTT,CASSEDRLNTEAFF
.,.,TRBJ1-3,TRBV12-2,TGTGCAAGTCGCTTAAGGCAGGACTCTGGAAACACCATATATTTT,CASRLRQDSGNTIYF
once,.,TRBJ1-3,TRBV19,TGTGCCAGTAGTATGGCAGCTGGAAACACCATATATTTT,CASSMAAGNTIYF
.,TRBD2,TRBJ2-3,TRBV5-1,TGCGCCAGCAGCGGCGGGGGGGCCACAGATACGCAGTATTTT,CASSGGGATDTQYF
.,.,TRBJ2-1,TRBV11-3,TGTGCCAGCAGCCTTAGCGGTCCCTCCTACAATGAGCAGTTCTTC,CASSLSGPSYNEQFF
.,.,TRBJ2-2,TRBV10-1,TGCGCCAGCAGTGAAGGGCGTGCGGGCACCGGGGAGCTGTTTTTT,CASSEGRAGTGELFF
.,.,TRBJ1-1,TRBV10-2,TGCGCCAGCAGAAAAATACGGACGCGGGATACTGAAGCTTTCTTT,CASRKIRTRDTEAFF
few,.,TRBJ2-3,TRBV20-1,TGCAGTGCCATACAAGAAGATACGCAGTATTTT,CSAIQEDTQYF
.,.,TRBJ2-5,TRBV5-1,TGCGCCAGCAGCTTAAACGGAGGAACTCAAGAGACCCAGTACTTC,CASSLNGGTQETQYF
.,TRBD1,TRBJ1-4,TRBV2,TGTGCCAGCAGTCGACAGGGGGCTGCTAATGAAAAACTGTTTTTT,CASSRQGAANEKLFF
.,.,TRBJ1-4,TRBV5-1,TGCGCCAGCAGCTTGGTGTTGGGGGCGAATGAAAAACTGTTTTTT,CASSLVLGANEKLFF
.,.,TRBJ1-3,TRBV11-2,TGTGCCAGCAGCTTAGCGATGGGCAGGGCCTCTGGAAACACCATATATTTT,CASSLAMGRASGNTIYF
few,.,TRBJ1-5,TRBV27,TGTGCCAGCAGTTTTAATAGCAATCAGCCCCAGCATTTT,CASSFNSNQPQHF
.,.,TRBJ2-3,TRBV28,TGTGCCAGCAGTGGCCCGGGAGATACGCAGTATTTT,CASSGPGDTQYF
.,.,TRBJ2-6,TRBV7-2,TGTGCCAGCAGCTTACGCCCCGAGTCCACAGGGTCTGGGGCCAACGTCCTGACTTTC,CASSLRPESTGSGANVLTF
few,TRBD1,TRBJ2-7,TRBV27,TGTGCCAGCAGCTCCGCGTACAGGGGGAAAGACGAGCAGTACTTC,CASSSAYRGKDEQYF
.,TRBD1,TRBJ1-5,TRBV19,TGTGCCAGTAGTATAGCACAGGGGGCTGGACAGCCCCAGCATTTT,CASSIAQGAGQPQHF
.,.,TRBJ2-2,TRBV6-6,TGTGCGACGCGGGGGCAGATCACCGGGGAGCTGTTTTTT,CATRGQITGELFF
.,TRBD2,TRBJ2-1,TRBV29-1,TGCAGCGTTGAAGCCTTGACTAGCGGGGGGATGAGCTCCTACAATGAGCAGTTCTTC,CSVEALTSGGMSSYNEQFF
.,.,TRBJ1-2,TRBV6-1,TGTGCCAGCAGTGAACCTGGTCTAGTTGGGAACTATGGCTACACCTTC,CASSEPGLVGNYGYTF
few,.,TRBJ1-2,TRBV11-2,TGTGCCAGCAGCCTCCCAGGGCCCACGATGACCTTC,CASSLPGPTMTF
.,.,TRBJ2-3,TRBV6-5,TGTGCCAGCAGACCCCGGGCGGGATGGGCAGATACGCAGTATTTT,CASRPRAGWADTQYF
.,.,TRBJ2-5,TRBV4-3,TGCGCCAGCAGCCAAGCCCTAGTTAAAGAGACCCAGTACTTC,CASSQALVKETQYF
.,TRBD1,TRBJ1-3,TRBV18,TGTGCCAGCTCACCACCGTGGACAGGGGGTTCCACGCATAAGGGAAACACCATATATTTT,CASSPPWTGGSTHKGNTIYF
.,.,TRBJ1-1,TRBV5-1,TGCGCCAGCAGTTTTAACAGGAACACTGAAGCTTTCTTT,CASSFNRNTEAFF
.,TRBD2,TRBJ2-7,TRBV19,TGTGCCAGTAGCATCCTAGCGGGGGCTTACGAGCAGTACTTC,CASSILAGAYEQYF
.,TRBD2,TRBJ2-5,TRBV10-1,TGCGCCAGCAGAGGTGAGGGGATCTTTGGCGGGAGGGCAGAGACCCAGTACTTC,CASRGEGIFGGRAETQYF
.,.,TRBJ1-1,TRBV7-2,TGTGCCAGCAGCTTCCCTCCAGGGGAAGCTTTCTTT,CASSFPPGEAFF
.,.,TRBJ1-1,TRBV14,TGTGCCAGCAGCCCGCGTCGGGGTGCTGAAGCTTTCTTT,CASSPRRGAEAFF
.,.,TRBJ1-2,TRBV7-8,TGTGCCAGCAGCTTAGAGTACCGAGGGGGCTACACCTTC,CASSLEYRGGYTF
.,TRBD1,TRBJ1-2,TRBV5-5,TGTGCCAGCAGCTCGACGGGACAGGGGGCGAGGGACTATGGCTACACCTTC,CASSSTGQGARDYGYTF
.,TRBD1,TRBJ1-1,TRBV5-6,TGTGCCAGCAGCGCCATACAGGGGAGAATCGCTGAAGCTTTCTTT,CASSAIQGRIAEAFF
.,.,TRBJ1-5,TRBV7-9,TGTGCCAGCAGCTCCGGAGAGCAGCCCCAGCATTTT,CASSSGEQPQHF
.,.,TRBJ2-7,TRBV11-2,TGTGCCAGCAGCCTGGAGTCCTCTGGCGTGCACGAGCAGTACTTC,CASSLESSGVHEQYF
.,TRBD1,TRBJ1-5,TRBV6-1,TGTGCCAGCAGCGAAGGGGGACAGTCGGAAGCCAATCAGCCCCAGCATTTT,CASSEGGQSEANQPQHF
.,TRBD2,TRBJ2-3,TRBV10-3,TGTGCCATCAGTGGGGGACTAGAGGGCACAGATACGCAGTATTTT,CAISGGLEGTDTQYF
.,.,TRBJ2-1,TRBV19,TGTGCCAGTAGTATTGCGACAGGAGAAGTCAATGAGCAGTTCTTC,CASSIATGEVNEQFF
.,.,TRBJ2-7,TRBV29-1,TGCAGCGTACTCTCCGGCTACGAGCAGTACTTC,CSVLSGYEQYF
.,TRBD1,TRBJ1-3,TRBV18,TGTGCCAGCTCACTTCTCTCGGGGGACAGCTCTGGAAACACCATATATTTT,CASSLLSGDSSGNTIYF
.,TRBD1,TRBJ1-2,TRBV6-6,TGTGCCAGCAGACCAGGGGGCGGCTATGGCTACACCTTC,CASRPGGGYGYTF